Following are 24 T cell receptor beta chains from one sample sequenced in a study of blood T cell repertoires in COVID-19. Assay used: immunoSEQ multiplex PCR; TCRdb lists only in-frame clones, some missing. The sample has roughly 380,000 clones, about 90% seen once. The sample comprised PBMCs or T cells enriched from blood (not recorded which). Source of these receptors: a man younger than 40 who had recovered from COVID-19.

The chain carries TRBV4-2 and TRBJ1-2; possible D gene TRBD1, 5 bases. The CDR3 contains 14 residues. With 0 bases removed from V and 5 bases from J, the gap between germline ends came to 10 bases. Germline values: CDR1 LGHNA, CDR2 YNFKEQ. The CDR3 protein is CASSQEAGTYGYTF. The CDR3 nucleotides read TGTGCCAGCAGCCAAGAAGCAGGGACTTATGGCTACACCTTC.

The rearrangement joins TRBV7-9 to TRBJ2-5; 7 bases are shared with TRBD1. Unmatched junction bases numbered 7, after V lost 5 bases and J lost 1 base. Germline CDR1 and CDR2: SEHNR and FQNEAQ (reference sequence). There are 15 residues in the CDR3. In DNA, the CDR3 is TGTGCCAGCAGCCAACTTACAGGGGTCCAAGAGACCCAGTACTTC. It encodes CASSQLTGVQETQYF.

CDR3 DNA sequence: TGTGCCAGCAGCAACCGGGGGACCAGGCTGTTTTTT. Amino acids: CASSNRGTRLFF. The V call is TRBV21-1, the J call TRBJ1-4. TRBV21-1 is given as a pseudogene. The CDR3 extends over 12 amino acids.

The chain is built from TRBV6-6 and TRBJ1-1; D possibly corresponds to TRBD1 (5 bases). In germline, CDR1 is MNHNY, CDR2 SVGAGI (reference sequence). The ends were cut back, 6 bases at V and 3 bases at J, with 8 bases in the middle. This CDR3 has 12 residues. Written as DNA, the CDR3 is TGTGCCAGCAGAGGGGTCGACACTGAAGCTTTCTTT. It encodes CASRGVDTEAFF.

The V call is TRBV14, the J call TRBJ2-2, with TRBD1 as a possible D gene (5 bases). Between the trimmed V and J ends, which lost 0 bases and 0 bases, there was a span of 8 bases. Germline loops: CDR1 SGHDN, CDR2 FVKESK. The CDR3 is 16 amino acids. CDR3: CASSQEGQPNTGELFF. CDR3 DNA sequence: TGTGCCAGCAGCCAAGAGGGGCAGCCGAACACCGGGGAGCTGTTTTTT.

The chain recombines TRBV4-1 with TRBJ1-2, with D uncertain. In germline, CDR1 is MGHRA, CDR2 YSYEKL. V lost 2 bases and J 1 base, leaving 11 bases between the germline ends. CDR3 length: 15 amino acids. Written as DNA, the CDR3 is TGCGCCAGCAGCCAACGTAAGGAGGGTAACTATGGCTACACCTTC. This sequence encodes CASSQRKEGNYGYTF.

The chain has TRBV7-6 and TRBJ2-1; no firm D call. The CDR3 totals 12 residues. The V end was cut by 3 bases, the J end by 5 bases, with 5 bases between. The V gene's germline CDR1 is SGHVS and CDR2 FNYEAQ. CDR3: CASSFLDNEQFF. The CDR3 coding sequence is TGTGCCAGCAGCTTCCTCGACAATGAGCAGTTCTTC.

J is TRBJ2-5 and V is TRBV2, with 10 positions matching TRBD2. V shed 1 base and J 0 bases; nucleotides not matched to a gene: 5. CDR1 is SNHLY and CDR2 is FYNNEI in the germline V gene. The CDR3 has 17 residues. The CDR3 here is CASSEGVSGRYQETQYF. The CDR3 DNA reads as TGTGCCAGCAGTGAAGGGGTTAGCGGGAGGTACCAAGAGACCCAGTACTTC.

The chain couples TRBV5-1 to TRBJ1-2, with 7 nucleotides matching TRBD1. CDR3 length: 14 residues. Looked up from germline, CDR1 is SGHRS and CDR2 is YFSETQ. V gave up 4 bases and J gave up 2 bases; unmatched junction bases: 5. The CDR3 DNA sequence: TGCGCCAGCAGCGAAGGGACAGACAACTATGGCTACACCTTC. Protein product: CASSEGTDNYGYTF.

The chain carries TRBV6-5 and TRBJ1-2; possibly TRBD1 for D (5 bases). Per the germline V gene, CDR1 is MNHEY and CDR2 is SVGAGI. Trimming took off 7 bases at V and 7 bases at J, with 19 bases between the two ends. This CDR3 region has 14 residues. In DNA form, the CDR3 reads TGTGCCAGCACCCACGGGGGGGGTGGGCCTGGCTACACCTTC. The encoded protein is CASTHGGGGPGYTF.

This chain links TRBV27 with TRBJ1-1; no firm D call. This CDR3 has 14 residues. The V gene's germline CDR1 is MNHEY and CDR2 SMNVEV (reference sequence). Trimming removed 5 bases from V and 1 base from J, with 11 bases in between. Here the CDR3 reads CASSLSGPNTEAFF. In DNA, the CDR3 is TGTGCCAGCAGTCTTTCTGGCCCGAACACTGAAGCTTTCTTT.

This clone was seen a handful of times. This rearrangement joins TRBV14 to TRBJ1-2; weak D call: TRBD1 (6 bases). The germline V gene encodes CDR1 SGHDN and CDR2 FVKESK. Trimming removed 1 base from V and 4 bases from J, with 10 bases in between. CDR3 size: 14 residues. The CDR3 reads CASSQAGGAYGYTF. In DNA, the CDR3 is TGTGCCAGCAGCCAAGCGGGGGGGGCCTATGGCTACACCTTC.

The genes are TRBV2 and TRBJ1-4; the match to TRBD1 covers 8 bases. Germline values: CDR1 SNHLY, CDR2 FYNNEI. The CDR3 is 13 residues long. With 3 bases clipped from V and 8 bases from J, the junction kept 2 bases outside the gene matches. The chain's CDR3 is CASSDGQGEKLFF. The CDR3 DNA reads as TGTGCCAGCAGTGATGGACAGGGAGAAAAACTGTTTTTT.

Comment on this clone: This specimen includes other DNA sequences encoding the same CDR3. The V gene is TRBV5-1, the J gene TRBJ2-1; TRBD1 matches 10 bases. CDR3 length: 15 amino acids. The J segment lost 2 bases and the V segment lost 4 bases, leaving 3 bases of the junction unmatched. Germline V gene lookup returns CDR1 SGHRS and CDR2 YFSETQ. The CDR3 region is CASSPGTGAYNEQFF. The CDR3 region has the DNA TGCGCCAGCAGCCCCGGGACAGGGGCCTACAATGAGCAGTTCTTC.

The chain has TRBV19 and TRBJ1-3, with TRBD1 identical over 8 bases. V dropped 5 bases and J dropped 7; count of bases not matched to a gene: 16. The CDR3 contains 17 residues. CDR1 and CDR2 (germline): LNHDA, SQIVND (reference sequence). The CDR3 region has the DNA TGTGCCAGTAGTGGCCGCGTTGTCGACAGGGGTGTCAACACCATATATTTT. Translation gives CASSGRVVDRGVNTIYF.

The chain links TRBV30 to TRBJ2-3; D call uncertain. Germline values: CDR1 GTSNPN, CDR2 SVGIG (reference sequence). The CDR3 is made up of 11 amino acids. The V end was cut by 0 bases, the J end by 6 bases, with 4 bases between. The CDR3 loop reads CAWSVRDTQYF. The CDR3 nucleotides read TGTGCCTGGAGTGTTCGGGATACGCAGTATTTT.

The genes are TRBV4-1 and TRBJ2-1, with 9 bases identical to TRBD2. V shed 0 bases and J 7 bases; nucleotides not matched to a gene: 13. The CDR3 has 18 amino acids. The germline gives CDR1 MGHRA, CDR2 YSYEKL. DNA of the CDR3: TGCGCCAGCAGCCAAGATTATTCGGCGGGGGGGCCTCGGAATGAGCAGTTCTTC. Translation: CASSQDYSAGGPRNEQFF.

J is TRBJ1-2 and V is TRBV6-5; D is ambiguous. In germline, CDR1 is MNHEY, CDR2 SVGAGI. V lost 6 bases to trimming and J lost 8 bases, with 10 bases between them. CDR3 length: 11 amino acids. This CDR3 reads CASREAKGYTF. CDR3 nucleotides: TGTGCCAGCAGGGAGGCAAAGGGCTACACCTTC.

The chain has TRBV6-5 and TRBJ1-2; 8 bases agree with TRBD1. Germline V CDR1 and CDR2: MNHEY, SVGAGI. The V segment lost 6 bases and the J segment 8 bases; nucleotides outside the gene matches: 11. The CDR3 totals 14 residues. The DNA for the CDR3 is TGTGCCAGCAGAGCCGGGACAGGCAGCGGAGGCTACACCTTC. Translating gives CASRAGTGSGGYTF.

J is TRBJ1-2 and V is TRBV24-1, with 10 bases identical to TRBD1. Germline loops: CDR1 KGHDR, CDR2 SFDVKD. The V gene end was trimmed by 3 bases and the J gene end by 7 bases; junction bases not matched to a gene: 7. The CDR3 has 15 residues. This chain's CDR3 is CATSDSRQGAGGYTF. The CDR3 region has the DNA TGTGCCACCAGTGATAGTAGACAGGGGGCTGGTGGCTACACCTTC.

The chain combines TRBV7-2 with TRBJ2-7; D perhaps matches TRBD1 (6 bases). Germline V gene sequence: CDR1 SGHTA, CDR2 FQGNSA. The V gene lost 6 bases and the J gene lost 0 bases, with 21 bases spanning the gap. The CDR3 runs 17 residues. The chain's CDR3 is CASSSRQANSYSYEQYF. The CDR3 DNA is TGTGCCAGCAGTTCGAGACAGGCCAACTCCTACTCCTACGAGCAGTACTTC.

V gene TRBV5-5 combines with J gene TRBJ1-1; unclear D gene. Between the trimmed V and J ends, which lost 4 bases and 0 bases, there was a span of 13 bases. Germline CDR1 and CDR2: SGHKS and YYEKEE (reference sequence). This CDR3 has 15 amino acids. CDR3 coding DNA: TGTGCCAGCAGCACCCAGGTTGGTGTGAACACTGAAGCTTTCTTT. Protein product: CASSTQVGVNTEAFF. Based on the CDR3 plus reference TRBV5-5 and TRBJ1-1, the full variable domain is DAGVTQSPTHLIKTRGQQVTLRCSPISGHKSVSWYQQVLGQGPQFIFQYYEKEERGRGNFPDRFSARQFPNYSSELNVNALLLGDSALYLCASSTQVGVNTEAFFGQGTRLTVV.

The genes are TRBV7-2 and TRBJ2-1, with a tentative D call TRBD1 (5 bases). The germline V and J ends were trimmed by 4 bases and 2 bases, with 9 bases remaining between them. Germline V gene data show CDR1 as SGHTA and CDR2 as FQGNSA. This CDR3 has 14 amino acids. CDR3 nucleotides: TGTGCCAGCAGCTCAGACAGAGCCTACAATGAGCAGTTCTTC. This codes for CASSSDRAYNEQFF.

This rearrangement joins TRBV6-5 to TRBJ2-2; weak D call: TRBD2 (6 bases). V lost 6 bases and J 4 bases, leaving 12 bases between the germline ends. Germline CDR1 reads MNHEY; CDR2 reads SVGAGI. This CDR3 region has 14 residues. Written as DNA, the CDR3 is TGTGCCAGCAGGCGGGGACTCCTCACCGGGGAGCTGTTTTTT. Translated, it gives CASRRGLLTGELFF.